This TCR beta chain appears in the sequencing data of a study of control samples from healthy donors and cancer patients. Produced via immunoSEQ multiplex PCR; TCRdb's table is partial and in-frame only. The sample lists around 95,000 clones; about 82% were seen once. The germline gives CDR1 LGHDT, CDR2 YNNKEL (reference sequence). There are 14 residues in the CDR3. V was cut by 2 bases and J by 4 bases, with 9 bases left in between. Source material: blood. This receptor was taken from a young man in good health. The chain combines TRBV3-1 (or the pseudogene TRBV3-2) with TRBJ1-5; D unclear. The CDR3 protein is CASSQNIGNQPQHF. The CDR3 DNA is TGTGCCAGCAGCCAAAACATTGGGAATCAGCCCCAGCATTTT.